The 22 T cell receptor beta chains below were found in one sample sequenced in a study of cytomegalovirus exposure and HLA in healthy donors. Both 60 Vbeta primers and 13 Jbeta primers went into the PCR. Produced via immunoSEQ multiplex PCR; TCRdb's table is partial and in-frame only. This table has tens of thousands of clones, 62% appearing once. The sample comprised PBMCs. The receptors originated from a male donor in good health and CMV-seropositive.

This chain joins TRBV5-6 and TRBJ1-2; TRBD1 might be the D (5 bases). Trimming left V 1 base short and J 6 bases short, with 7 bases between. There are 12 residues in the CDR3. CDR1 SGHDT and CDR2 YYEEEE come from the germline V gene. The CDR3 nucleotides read TGTGCCAGCAGCTTGAGCAGGGATGGCTACACCTTC. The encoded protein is CASSLSRDGYTF.

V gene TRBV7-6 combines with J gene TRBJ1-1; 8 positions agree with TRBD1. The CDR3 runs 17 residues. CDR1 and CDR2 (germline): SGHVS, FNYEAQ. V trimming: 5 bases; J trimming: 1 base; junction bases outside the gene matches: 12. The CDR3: CASSPYRGSNPNTEAFF. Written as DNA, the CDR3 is TGTGCCAGCAGCCCTTACAGGGGGAGTAACCCGAACACTGAAGCTTTCTTT.

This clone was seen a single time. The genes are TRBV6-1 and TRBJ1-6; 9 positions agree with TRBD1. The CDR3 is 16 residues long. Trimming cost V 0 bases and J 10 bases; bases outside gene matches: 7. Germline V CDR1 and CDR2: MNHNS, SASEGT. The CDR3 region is CASSEAGPGTGSPLHF. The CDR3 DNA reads TGTGCCAGCAGTGAAGCGGGCCCCGGGACAGGGTCACCCCTCCACTTT.

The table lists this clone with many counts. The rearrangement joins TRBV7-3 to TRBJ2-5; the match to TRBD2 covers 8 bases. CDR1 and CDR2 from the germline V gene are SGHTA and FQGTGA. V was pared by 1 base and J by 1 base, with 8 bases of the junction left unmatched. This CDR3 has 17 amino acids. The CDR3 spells CASSLRGRGAGQETQYF. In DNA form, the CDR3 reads TGTGCCAGCAGCTTAAGAGGGCGGGGGGCTGGCCAAGAGACCCAGTACTTC.

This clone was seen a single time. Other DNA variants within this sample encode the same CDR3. The CDR3 protein is CASSLGSGANTGELFF. CDR3 in DNA: TGCGCCAGCAGCTTGGGGTCAGGGGCGAACACCGGGGAGCTGTTTTTT. The chain is built from TRBV5-1 and TRBJ2-2; maybe TRBD1 (6 bases). CDR3 length equals 16 residues. The V gene's germline CDR1 is SGHRS and CDR2 YFSETQ. Between the trimmed V and J ends, which lost 0 bases and 0 bases, there was a span of 9 bases.

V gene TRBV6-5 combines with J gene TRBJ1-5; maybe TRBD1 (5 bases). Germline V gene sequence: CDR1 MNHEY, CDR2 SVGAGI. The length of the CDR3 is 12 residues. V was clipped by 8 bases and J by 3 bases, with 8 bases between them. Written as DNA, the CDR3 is TGTGCCAGCCAGGGAAACAATCAGCCCCAGCATTTT. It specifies CASQGNNQPQHF.

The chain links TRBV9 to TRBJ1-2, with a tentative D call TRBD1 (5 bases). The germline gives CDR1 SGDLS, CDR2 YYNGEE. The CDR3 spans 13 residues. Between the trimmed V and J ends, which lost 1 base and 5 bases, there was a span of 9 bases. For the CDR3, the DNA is TGTGCCAGCAGCGTATGGGGCGGATATGGCTACACCTTC. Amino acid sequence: CASSVWGGYGYTF.

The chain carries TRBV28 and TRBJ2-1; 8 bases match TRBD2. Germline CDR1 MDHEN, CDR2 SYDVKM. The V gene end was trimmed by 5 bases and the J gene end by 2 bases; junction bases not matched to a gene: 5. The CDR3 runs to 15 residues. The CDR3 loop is CASSARGGPYNEQFF. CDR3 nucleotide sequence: TGTGCCAGCAGTGCCCGGGGGGGACCCTACAATGAGCAGTTCTTC.

CDR3 DNA: TGCAGCGTTGAACCCCTCCTACAGGACAGGTACCAAGAGACCCAGTACTTC. Encoded protein: CSVEPLLQDRYQETQYF. The J gene is TRBJ2-5, the V gene TRBV29-1; 7 nucleotides align to TRBD1. Germline CDR1 and CDR2: SQVTM and ANQGSEA. J lost 0 bases, V lost 2 bases, and 12 bases had no gene match. The CDR3 contains 17 residues.

CDR3 coding DNA: TGTGCCTGGACTATGCCCCGACAGTCTAACTATGGCTACACCTTC. Translating it yields CAWTMPRQSNYGYTF. V gene TRBV30 combines with J gene TRBJ1-2, with D possibly TRBD1 on 5 matching bases. Trimming stripped 4 bases from V and 0 bases from J, with 15 bases between. Germline V CDR1 and CDR2: GTSNPN, SVGIG (reference sequence). CDR3 size: 15 residues.

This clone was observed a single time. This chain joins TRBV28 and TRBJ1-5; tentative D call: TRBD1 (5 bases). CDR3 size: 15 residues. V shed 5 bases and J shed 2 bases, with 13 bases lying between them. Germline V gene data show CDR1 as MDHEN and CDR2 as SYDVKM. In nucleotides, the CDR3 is TGTGCCAGCAGTCCCCGACGGGGGGGCAATCAGCCCCAGCATTTT. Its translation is CASSPRRGGNQPQHF.

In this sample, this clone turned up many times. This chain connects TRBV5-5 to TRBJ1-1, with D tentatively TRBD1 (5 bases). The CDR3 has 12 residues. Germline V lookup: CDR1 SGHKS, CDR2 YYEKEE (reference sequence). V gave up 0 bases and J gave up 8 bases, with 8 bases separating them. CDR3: CASSLVGQEAFF. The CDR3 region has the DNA TGTGCCAGCAGCTTGGTGGGGCAAGAAGCTTTCTTT. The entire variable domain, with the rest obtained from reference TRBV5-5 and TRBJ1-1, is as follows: DAGVTQSPTHLIKTRGQQVTLRCSPISGHKSVSWYQQVLGQGPQFIFQYYEKEERGRGNFPDRFSARQFPNYSSELNVNALLLGDSALYLCASSLVGQEAFFGQGTRLTVV.

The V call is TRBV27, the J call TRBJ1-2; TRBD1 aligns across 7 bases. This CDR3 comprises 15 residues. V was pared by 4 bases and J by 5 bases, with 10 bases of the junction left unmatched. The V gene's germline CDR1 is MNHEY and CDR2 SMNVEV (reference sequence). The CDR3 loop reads CASSSHFTGEYGYTF. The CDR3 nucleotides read TGTGCCAGCAGTTCCCACTTCACAGGGGAGTATGGCTACACCTTC.

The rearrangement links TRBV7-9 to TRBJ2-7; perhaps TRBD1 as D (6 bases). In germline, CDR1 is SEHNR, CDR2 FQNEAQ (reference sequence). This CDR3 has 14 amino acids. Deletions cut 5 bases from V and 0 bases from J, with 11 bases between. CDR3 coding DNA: TGTGCCAGCAGCCGACAGGAAAGCTCCTACGAGCAGTACTTC. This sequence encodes CASSRQESSYEQYF.

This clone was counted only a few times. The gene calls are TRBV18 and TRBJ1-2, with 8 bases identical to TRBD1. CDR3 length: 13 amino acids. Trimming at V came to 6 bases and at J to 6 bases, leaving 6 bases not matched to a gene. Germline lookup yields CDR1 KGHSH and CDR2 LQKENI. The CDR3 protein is CASSPDRDHGYTF. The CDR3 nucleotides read TGTGCCAGCTCCCCGGACAGGGACCATGGCTACACCTTC.

This CDR3 reads CASSLGGVGAQYF. The CDR3, as DNA: TGTGCCAGCAGCTTAGGCGGGGTCGGGGCCCAGTACTTC. The chain is built from TRBV7-2 and TRBJ2-5, with a weak D call TRBD2 (6 bases). The CDR3 runs to 13 residues. Germline CDR1 SGHTA, CDR2 FQGNSA. V gave up 1 base and J gave up 9 bases, with 12 bases separating them.

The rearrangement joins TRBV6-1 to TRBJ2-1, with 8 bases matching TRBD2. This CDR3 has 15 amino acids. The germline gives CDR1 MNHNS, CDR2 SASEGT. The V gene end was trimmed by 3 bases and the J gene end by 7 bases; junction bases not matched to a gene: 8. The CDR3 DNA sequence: TGTGCCAGCAGTGAGTCCGGCGGGAGGTTAAATGAGCAGTTCTTC. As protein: CASSESGGRLNEQFF.

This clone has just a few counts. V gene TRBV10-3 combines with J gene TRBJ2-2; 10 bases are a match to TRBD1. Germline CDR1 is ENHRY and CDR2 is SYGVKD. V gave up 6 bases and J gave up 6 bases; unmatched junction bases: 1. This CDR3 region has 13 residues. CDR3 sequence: CAISDRGPGELFF. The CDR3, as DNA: TGTGCCATCAGCGACAGGGGGCCCGGGGAGCTGTTTTTT.

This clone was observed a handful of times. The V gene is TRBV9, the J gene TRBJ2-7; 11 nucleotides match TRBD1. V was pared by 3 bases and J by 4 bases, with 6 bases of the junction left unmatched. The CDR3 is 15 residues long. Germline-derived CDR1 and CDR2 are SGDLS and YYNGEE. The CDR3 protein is CASSGGQGALYEQYF. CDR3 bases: TGTGCCAGCAGCGGAGGACAGGGGGCTTTGTACGAGCAGTACTTC.

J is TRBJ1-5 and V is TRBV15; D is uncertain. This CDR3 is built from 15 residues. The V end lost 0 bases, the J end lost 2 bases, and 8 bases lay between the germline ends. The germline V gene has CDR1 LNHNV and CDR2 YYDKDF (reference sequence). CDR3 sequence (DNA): TGTGCCACCAGCAGAGATCCCCGTGGCAATCAGCCCCAGCATTTT. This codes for CATSRDPRGNQPQHF. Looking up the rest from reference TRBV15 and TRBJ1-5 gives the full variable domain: DAMVIQNPRYQVTQFGKPVTLSCSQTLNHNVMYWYQQKSSQAPKLLFHYYDKDFNNEADTPDNFQSRRPNTSFCFLDIRSPGLGDTAMYLCATSRDPRGNQPQHFGDGTRLSIL.

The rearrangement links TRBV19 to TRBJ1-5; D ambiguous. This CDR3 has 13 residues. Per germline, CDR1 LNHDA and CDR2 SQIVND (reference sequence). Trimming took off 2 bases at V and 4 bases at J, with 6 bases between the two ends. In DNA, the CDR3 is TGTGCCAGTAGTATATCCCGTAATCAGCCCCAGCATTTT. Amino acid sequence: CASSISRNQPQHF.

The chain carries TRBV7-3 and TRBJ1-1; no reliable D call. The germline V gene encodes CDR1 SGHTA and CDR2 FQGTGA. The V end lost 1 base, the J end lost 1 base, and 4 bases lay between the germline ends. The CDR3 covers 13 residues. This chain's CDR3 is CASSLNGNTEAFF. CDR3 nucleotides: TGTGCCAGCAGCTTAAACGGGAACACTGAAGCTTTCTTT.